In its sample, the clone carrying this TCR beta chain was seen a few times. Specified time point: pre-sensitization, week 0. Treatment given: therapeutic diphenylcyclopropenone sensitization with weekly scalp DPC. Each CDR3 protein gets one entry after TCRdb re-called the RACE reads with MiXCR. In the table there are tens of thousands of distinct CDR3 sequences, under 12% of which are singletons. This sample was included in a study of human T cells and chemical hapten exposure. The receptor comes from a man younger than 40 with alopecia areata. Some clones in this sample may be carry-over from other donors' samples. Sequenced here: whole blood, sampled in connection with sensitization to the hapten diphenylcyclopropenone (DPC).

In DNA form, the CDR3 reads TGTGCCAGCAGCTCCCTAGATACGCAGTATTTT. As protein: CASSSLDTQYF. The chain uses TRBV7-2 and TRBJ2-3; D remains unclear. V gave up 4 bases and J gave up 5 bases, with 4 bases separating them. The CDR3 totals 11 residues. Germline assignment: CDR1 SGHTA and CDR2 FQGNSA.